Shown below are 20 T cell receptor beta chains from a single sample sequenced in a study of blood T cell repertoires in COVID-19. Sequenced by immunoSEQ multiplex PCR; TCRdb stores in-frame clones only, minus some. The sample has around 40,000 clones, approximately 92% seen once. Input material: peripheral blood. The origin of the receptors is a woman of 80 years or more with acute or convalescent COVID-19.

The V gene is TRBV7-3, the J gene TRBJ2-1, with a tentative D call TRBD2 (5 bases). The germline CDR1 and CDR2 sequences are SGHTA and FQGTGA. CDR3 length: 13 amino acids. V gave up 4 bases and J gave up 12 bases, with 16 bases separating them. CDR3 sequence (DNA): TGTGCCAGCAGCTCTGGGAGTCGCATTGGGCAGTTCTTC. Its protein is CASSSGSRIGQFF.

V is TRBV19 and J is TRBJ1-2; D perhaps matches TRBD1 (5 bases). Germline V CDR1 and CDR2: LNHDA, SQIVND (reference sequence). This CDR3 comprises 15 residues. Trimming shortened V by 5 bases and J by 4 bases, and 17 bases separated the two germline ends. In DNA form, the CDR3 reads TGTGCCAGTAGTTACCGACATAGGGGCGGCTATGGCTACACCTTC. Its protein is CASSYRHRGGYGYTF.

The chain links TRBV2 to TRBJ2-7; D may be TRBD2 (6 bases). Looked up from germline, CDR1 is SNHLY and CDR2 is FYNNEI. The CDR3 extends over 12 amino acids. Trimming removed 7 bases from V and 3 bases from J, with 10 bases in between. DNA of the CDR3: TGTGCCAGCAATTTGGGACTCTACGAGCAGTACTTC. It yields the protein CASNLGLYEQYF.

The gene calls are TRBV7-2 and TRBJ1-5, with unresolved D. Germline loops: CDR1 SGHTA, CDR2 FQGNSA. This CDR3 is 15 amino acids long. V gave up 5 bases and J gave up 4 bases, with 15 bases separating them. CDR3 region: CASSPAEGLNQPQHF. CDR3 coding DNA: TGTGCCAGCAGCCCCGCGGAAGGCTTAAATCAGCCCCAGCATTTT.

The V gene is TRBV28, the J gene TRBJ1-2, with D perhaps TRBD1 (6 bases). Germline lookup yields CDR1 MDHEN and CDR2 SYDVKM. The CDR3 totals 13 residues. Deletions cut 5 bases from V and 6 bases from J, with 13 bases between. The CDR3 loop reads CASSPRQANGYTF. The CDR3, as DNA: TGTGCCAGCAGTCCACGACAGGCCAATGGCTACACCTTC.

V gene TRBV7-9 combines with J gene TRBJ1-2, with D unresolved. With 5 bases removed from V and 7 bases from J, the gap between germline ends came to 8 bases. Germline CDR1 reads SEHNR; CDR2 reads FQNEAQ (reference sequence). The CDR3 length is 11 residues. DNA for the CDR3: TGTGCCAGCAGCCCTGGCCTTGGCTACACCTTC. Translated, it gives CASSPGLGYTF.

This clone appeared a single time. The J gene is TRBJ2-5, the V gene TRBV7-2, with D hard to call. This CDR3 is 13 amino acids long. V shed 2 bases and J shed 4 bases, with 8 bases lying between them. CDR1 is SGHTA, CDR2 FQGNSA, per germline. The CDR3 loop is CASSLFRSETQYF. In DNA, the CDR3 is TGTGCCAGCAGCTTATTCCGGTCAGAGACCCAGTACTTC.

This sequence joins TRBV2 and TRBJ1-1; 8 bases line up with TRBD1. Germline lookup yields CDR1 SNHLY and CDR2 FYNNEI. Unmatched junction bases numbered 5, after V lost 2 bases and J lost 3 bases. The CDR3 has 15 residues. The CDR3 is CASSETGGRYTEAFF. As DNA, the CDR3 is TGTGCCAGCAGTGAAACAGGGGGAAGGTACACTGAAGCTTTCTTT.

The chain carries TRBV18 and TRBJ2-3; 7 nucleotides agree with TRBD1. V shed 4 bases and J 0 bases; nucleotides not matched to a gene: 1. Germline assignment: CDR1 KGHSH and CDR2 LQKENI. The CDR3 totals 14 residues. The CDR3 DNA follows: TGTGCCAGCTCACGACAGGGAAGCACAGATACGCAGTATTTT. As protein: CASSRQGSTDTQYF.

The chain combines TRBV19 with TRBJ2-1, with D possibly TRBD1 on 6 matching bases. V dropped 3 bases and J dropped 3 bases, with 9 bases sitting between them. In germline, CDR1 is LNHDA, CDR2 SQIVND (reference sequence). The CDR3 runs to 14 residues. CDR3 in amino acids: CASSMGDIYNEQFF. The CDR3 nucleotides are TGTGCCAGTAGTATGGGGGACATCTACAATGAGCAGTTCTTC.

The genes are TRBV7-2 and TRBJ1-1; D possibly corresponds to TRBD1 (5 bases). Germline CDR1 reads SGHTA; CDR2 reads FQGNSA. V was pared by 4 bases and J by 11 bases, with 17 bases between. The length of the CDR3 is 13 residues. In nucleotides, the CDR3 is TGTGCCAGCAGCTCCCGGGACTCATTGGGCGCTTTCTTT. This gives the protein CASSSRDSLGAFF.

This sequence joins TRBV15 and TRBJ1-3, with a possible D match to TRBD1 (6 bases). The germline gives CDR1 LNHNV, CDR2 YYDKDF (reference sequence). The CDR3 is 15 residues long. Trimming left V 1 base short and J 8 bases short, with 15 bases between. The CDR3 DNA is TGTGCCACCAGCAGAGGGGCCAGGGGTTTGGACACCATATATTTT. Translating gives CATSRGARGLDTIYF. Full variable domain (outside the CDR3, taken from reference TRBV15 and TRBJ1-3): DAMVIQNPRYQVTQFGKPVTLSCSQTLNHNVMYWYQQKSSQAPKLLFHYYDKDFNNEADTPDNFQSRRPNTSFCFLDIRSPGLGDTAMYLCATSRGARGLDTIYFGEGSWLTVV.

The chain joins TRBV27 to TRBJ2-7, with TRBD1 matching over 10 bases. V shed 5 bases, J shed 3 bases, and the junction held 4 bases outside the gene matches. CDR1 MNHEY and CDR2 SMNVEV come from the germline V gene (reference sequence). This CDR3 is 14 amino acids long. CDR3 in DNA: TGTGCCAGCAGTCCCGGACAGGGGGGCTACGAGCAGTACTTC. This codes for CASSPGQGGYEQYF.

This chain uses TRBV5-1 with TRBJ2-3; 10 bases match TRBD2. The germline V gene encodes CDR1 SGHRS and CDR2 YFSETQ. The CDR3 spans 14 residues. With 8 bases clipped from V and 0 bases from J, the junction kept 3 bases outside the gene matches. The CDR3 is CASQRGGSTDTQYF. Here the CDR3 DNA reads TGCGCCAGTCAGCGGGGGGGTAGCACAGATACGCAGTATTTT. The complete variable domain, with remaining parts taken from reference TRBV5-1 and TRBJ2-3, reads KAGVTQTPRYLIKTRGQQVTLSCSPISGHRSVSWYQQTPGQGLQFLFEYFSETQRNKGNFPGRFSGRQFSNSRSEMNVSTLELGDSALYLCASQRGGSTDTQYFGPGTRLTVL.

The chain employs TRBV14 and TRBJ1-1; possibly TRBD1 for D (5 bases). Trimming shortened V by 1 base and J by 0 bases, and 15 bases separated the two germline ends. CDR3 length: 17 amino acids. Germline values: CDR1 SGHDN, CDR2 FVKESK. CDR3 amino acids: CASSQGRRANMNTEAFF. CDR3 DNA sequence: TGTGCCAGCAGCCAAGGTCGCAGGGCTAACATGAACACTGAAGCTTTCTTT.

J is TRBJ2-2 and V is TRBV9; perhaps TRBD2 as D (6 bases). This CDR3 contains 15 residues. V was shortened by 3 bases and J by 3 bases, with 12 bases between the two germline ends. Germline loops: CDR1 SGDLS, CDR2 YYNGEE. The CDR3 loop is CASSAGVAYTGELFF. CDR3 DNA: TGTGCCAGCAGCGCGGGGGTCGCGTACACCGGGGAGCTGTTTTTT. Full variable domain (remainder filled in from reference TRBV9 and TRBJ2-2): DSGVTQTPKHLITATGQRVTLRCSPRSGDLSVYWYQQSLDQGLQFLIQYYNGEERAKGNILERFSAQQFPDLHSELNLSSLELGDSALYFCASSAGVAYTGELFFGEGSRLTVL.

V is TRBV19 and J is TRBJ1-2; D possibly corresponds to TRBD1 (6 bases). This CDR3 is 16 amino acids long. Germline V gene data show CDR1 as LNHDA and CDR2 as SQIVND (reference sequence). V lost 0 bases, J lost 4 bases, and 15 bases lay in between. The DNA for the CDR3 is TGTGCCAGTAGTATAGATTCCCACTGGACAGCCTATGGCTACACCTTC. It specifies CASSIDSHWTAYGYTF.

This CDR3 reads CASSLEGQGGYTF. For the CDR3, the DNA is TGTGCCAGCAGCTTAGAGGGACAGGGTGGCTACACCTTC. The J gene is TRBJ1-2, the V gene TRBV7-9; 9 positions agree with TRBD1. The CDR3 extends over 13 amino acids. V lost 1 base to trimming and J lost 7 bases; unmatched junction nucleotides: 1. Germline V gives CDR1 SEHNR, CDR2 FQNEAQ (reference sequence).

The gene calls are TRBV5-1 and TRBJ2-2; D gene ambiguous. From germline, CDR1 is SGHRS and CDR2 YFSETQ. The CDR3 runs 16 residues. V was clipped by 0 bases and J by 1 base, with 10 bases between them. The CDR3 loop reads CASSLVVNLNTGELFF. DNA for the CDR3: TGCGCCAGCAGCTTGGTAGTAAACCTGAACACCGGGGAGCTGTTTTTT.

V is TRBV15 and J is TRBJ2-4; tentative D call: TRBD2 (7 bases). V lost 5 bases, J lost 3 bases, and 14 bases lay in between. Looked up from germline, CDR1 is LNHNV and CDR2 is YYDKDF (reference sequence). This CDR3 comprises 15 residues. The CDR3 DNA is TGTGCCACCAGCCGCGGGGGCGTTGGCAAAAACATTCAGTACTTC. This encodes CATSRGGVGKNIQYF.